The source of this T cell receptor (beta chain) is a study of T cells in localized non-small cell lung cancer. Overall study findings and caveats: Owing to sequencing of a solitary tumor region, heterogeneity cannot be discounted. Elevated blood T cell density was associated with longer overall survival.

The protocol was immunoSEQ multiplex PCR, while the TCRdb copy is restricted to in-frame clones and leaves out a portion. Here the sample spans almost 4,000 clones, about 25% being singletons. As to this clone: Antigen: not known.

V dropped 5 bases and J dropped 9; count of bases not matched to a gene: 9. Germline V gene data show CDR1 as SQVTM and CDR2 as ANQGSEA. The CDR3 extends over 13 amino acids. This chain links TRBV29-1 with TRBJ2-1, with TRBD1 matching over 8 bases. The receptor comes from a man between 40 and 75 years old with stage II lung adenocarcinoma. Material: lung tumor tissue, obtained before any cancer treatment. Written as DNA, the CDR3 is TGCAGCGTTAGACAGGGGCCTCTATCTGAGCAGTTCTTC. Protein sequence: CSVRQGPLSEQFF.